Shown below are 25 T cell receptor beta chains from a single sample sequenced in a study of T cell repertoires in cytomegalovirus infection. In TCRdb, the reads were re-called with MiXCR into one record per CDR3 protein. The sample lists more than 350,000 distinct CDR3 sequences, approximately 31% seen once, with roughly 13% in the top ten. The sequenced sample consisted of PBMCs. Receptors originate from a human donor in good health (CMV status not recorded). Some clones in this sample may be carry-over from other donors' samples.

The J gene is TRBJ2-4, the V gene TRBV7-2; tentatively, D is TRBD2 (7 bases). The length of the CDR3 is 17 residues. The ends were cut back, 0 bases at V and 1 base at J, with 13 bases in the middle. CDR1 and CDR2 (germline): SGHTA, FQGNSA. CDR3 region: CASSLARGGWAKNIQYF. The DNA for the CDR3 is TGTGCCAGCAGCTTAGCGAGGGGGGGCTGGGCCAAAAACATTCAGTACTTC.

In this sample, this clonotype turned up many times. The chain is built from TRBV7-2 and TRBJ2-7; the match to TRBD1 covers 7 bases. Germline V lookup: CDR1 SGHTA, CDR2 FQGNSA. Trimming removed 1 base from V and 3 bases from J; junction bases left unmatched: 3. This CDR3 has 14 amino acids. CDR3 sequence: CASSLVGQNYEQYF. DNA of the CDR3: TGTGCCAGCAGCTTAGTGGGACAGAACTACGAGCAGTACTTC.

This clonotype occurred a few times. CDR3 bases: TGTGCCAGCAGTTTGGCAGGGATCGAGCAGTACTTC. Its protein product is CASSLAGIEQYF. The chain carries TRBV12-3 or TRBV12-4 and TRBJ2-7; D might be TRBD1 (5 bases). The CDR3 consists of 12 residues. V was clipped by 3 bases and J by 6 bases, with 9 bases between them.

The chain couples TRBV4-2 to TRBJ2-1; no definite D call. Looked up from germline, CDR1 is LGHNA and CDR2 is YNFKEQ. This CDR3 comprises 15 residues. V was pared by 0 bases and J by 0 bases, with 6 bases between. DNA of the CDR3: TGTGCCAGCAGCCAAGACCTTTCCTCCTACAATGAGCAGTTCTTC. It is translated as CASSQDLSSYNEQFF.

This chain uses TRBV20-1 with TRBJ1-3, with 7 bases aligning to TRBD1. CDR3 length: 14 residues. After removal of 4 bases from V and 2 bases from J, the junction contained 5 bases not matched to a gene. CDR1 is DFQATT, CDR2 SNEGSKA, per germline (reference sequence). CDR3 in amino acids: CSAMRGLAGNTIYF. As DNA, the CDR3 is TGCAGTGCTATGAGGGGGCTTGCTGGAAACACCATATATTTT.

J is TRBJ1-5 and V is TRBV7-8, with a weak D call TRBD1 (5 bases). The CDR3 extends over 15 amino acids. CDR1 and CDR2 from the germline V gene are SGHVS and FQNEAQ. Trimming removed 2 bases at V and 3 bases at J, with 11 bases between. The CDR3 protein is CASSLRDFANQPQHF. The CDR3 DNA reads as TGTGCCAGCAGCTTACGGGACTTCGCCAATCAGCCCCAGCATTTT.

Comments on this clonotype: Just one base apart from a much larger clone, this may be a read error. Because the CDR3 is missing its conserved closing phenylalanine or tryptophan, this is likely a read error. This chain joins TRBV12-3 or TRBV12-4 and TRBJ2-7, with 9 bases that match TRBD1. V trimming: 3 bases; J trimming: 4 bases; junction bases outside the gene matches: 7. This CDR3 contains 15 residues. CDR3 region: CASSFWTGVKYEQYL. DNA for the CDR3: TGTGCCAGCAGTTTCTGGACAGGGGTCAAGTACGAGCAGTACTTA.

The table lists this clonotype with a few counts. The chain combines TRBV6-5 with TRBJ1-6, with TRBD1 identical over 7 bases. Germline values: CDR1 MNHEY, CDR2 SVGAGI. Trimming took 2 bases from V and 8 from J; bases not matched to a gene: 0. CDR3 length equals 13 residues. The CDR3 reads CASSYDRDSPLHF. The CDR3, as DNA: TGTGCCAGCAGTTACGACAGGGATTCACCCCTCCACTTT.

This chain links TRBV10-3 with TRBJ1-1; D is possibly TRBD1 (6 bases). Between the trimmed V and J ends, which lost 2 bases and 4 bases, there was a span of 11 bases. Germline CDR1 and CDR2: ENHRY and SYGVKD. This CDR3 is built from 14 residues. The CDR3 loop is CAISEGRGGTEAFF. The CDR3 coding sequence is TGTGCCATCAGTGAGGGTAGAGGGGGCACTGAAGCTTTCTTT.

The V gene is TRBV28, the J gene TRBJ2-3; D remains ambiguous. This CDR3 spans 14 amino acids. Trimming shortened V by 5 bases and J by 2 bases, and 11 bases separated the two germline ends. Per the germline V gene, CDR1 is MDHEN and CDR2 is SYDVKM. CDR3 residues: CASSPPTLTDTQYF. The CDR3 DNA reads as TGTGCCAGCAGTCCGCCGACCCTCACAGATACGCAGTATTTT.

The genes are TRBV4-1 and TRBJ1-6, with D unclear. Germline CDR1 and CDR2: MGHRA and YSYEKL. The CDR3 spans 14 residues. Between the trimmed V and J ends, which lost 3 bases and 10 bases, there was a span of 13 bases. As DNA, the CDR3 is TGCGCCAGCAGCCATGGCTCCCTTCGGTCACCCCTCCACTTT. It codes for CASSHGSLRSPLHF.

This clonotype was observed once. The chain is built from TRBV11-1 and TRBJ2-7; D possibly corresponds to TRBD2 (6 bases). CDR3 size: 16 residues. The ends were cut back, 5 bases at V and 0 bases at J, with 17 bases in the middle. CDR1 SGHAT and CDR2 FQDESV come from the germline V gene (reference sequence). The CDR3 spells CASSKNLMGGSYEQYF. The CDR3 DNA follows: TGTGCCAGCAGCAAGAACCTCATGGGGGGCTCCTACGAGCAGTACTTC.

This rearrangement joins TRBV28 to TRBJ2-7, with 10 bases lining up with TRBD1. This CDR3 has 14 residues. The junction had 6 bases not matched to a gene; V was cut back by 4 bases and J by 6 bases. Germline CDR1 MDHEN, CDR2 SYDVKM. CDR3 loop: CASSSTGGVFEQYF. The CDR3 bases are TGTGCCAGCAGTTCGACAGGGGGCGTCTTCGAGCAGTACTTC.

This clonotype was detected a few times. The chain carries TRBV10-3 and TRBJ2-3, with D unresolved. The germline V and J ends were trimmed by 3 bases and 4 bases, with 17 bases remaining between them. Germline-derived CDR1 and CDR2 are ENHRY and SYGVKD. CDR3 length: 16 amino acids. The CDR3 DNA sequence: TGTGCCATCAGTGACATGCTGACTCCTGGCCCAGATACGCAGTATTTT. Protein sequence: CAISDMLTPGPDTQYF.

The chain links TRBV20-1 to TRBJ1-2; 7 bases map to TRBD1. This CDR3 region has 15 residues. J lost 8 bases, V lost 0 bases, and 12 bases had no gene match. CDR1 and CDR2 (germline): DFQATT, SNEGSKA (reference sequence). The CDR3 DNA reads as TGCAGTGCTAGAGAGGGCCTGGCCAGGGGGATAGGCTACACCTTC. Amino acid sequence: CSAREGLARGIGYTF.

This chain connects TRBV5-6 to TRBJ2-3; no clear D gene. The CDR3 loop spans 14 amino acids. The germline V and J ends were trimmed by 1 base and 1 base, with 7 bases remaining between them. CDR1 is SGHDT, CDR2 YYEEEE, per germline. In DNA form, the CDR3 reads TGTGCCAGCAGCTTGCAGTCACGCACAGATACGCAGTATTTT. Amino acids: CASSLQSRTDTQYF.

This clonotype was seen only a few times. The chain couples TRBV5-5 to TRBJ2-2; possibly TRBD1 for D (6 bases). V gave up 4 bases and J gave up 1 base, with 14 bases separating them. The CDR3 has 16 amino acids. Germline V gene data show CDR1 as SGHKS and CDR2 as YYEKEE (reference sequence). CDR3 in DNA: TGTGCCAGCAGCCCGTGGACAGATAGGAACACCGGGGAGCTGTTTTTT. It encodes CASSPWTDRNTGELFF.

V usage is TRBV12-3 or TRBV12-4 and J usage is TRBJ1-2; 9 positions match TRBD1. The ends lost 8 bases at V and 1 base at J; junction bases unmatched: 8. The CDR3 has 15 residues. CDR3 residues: CASAPGGQGNYGYTF. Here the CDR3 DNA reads TGTGCCAGCGCACCCGGGGGACAGGGTAACTATGGCTACACCTTC.

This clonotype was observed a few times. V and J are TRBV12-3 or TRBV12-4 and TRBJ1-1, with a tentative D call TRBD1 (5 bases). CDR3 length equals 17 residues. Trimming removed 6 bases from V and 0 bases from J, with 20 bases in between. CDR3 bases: TGTGCCAGCAGAAGGGTTAGGACACTCGTTATGAACACTGAAGCTTTCTTT. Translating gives CASRRVRTLVMNTEAFF.

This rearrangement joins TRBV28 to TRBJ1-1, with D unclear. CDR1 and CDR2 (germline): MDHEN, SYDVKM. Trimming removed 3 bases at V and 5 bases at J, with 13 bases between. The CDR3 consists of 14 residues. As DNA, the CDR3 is TGTGCCAGCAGTTTGTCGTCCCCAGTTACTGAAGCTTTCTTT. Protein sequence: CASSLSSPVTEAFF.

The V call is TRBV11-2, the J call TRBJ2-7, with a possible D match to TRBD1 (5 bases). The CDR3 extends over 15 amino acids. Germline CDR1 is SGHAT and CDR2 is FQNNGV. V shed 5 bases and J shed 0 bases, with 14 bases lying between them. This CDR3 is CASSARQLPSYEQYV. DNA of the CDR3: TGTGCCAGCAGCGCGAGACAGCTACCCTCCTACGAGCAGTACGTC.

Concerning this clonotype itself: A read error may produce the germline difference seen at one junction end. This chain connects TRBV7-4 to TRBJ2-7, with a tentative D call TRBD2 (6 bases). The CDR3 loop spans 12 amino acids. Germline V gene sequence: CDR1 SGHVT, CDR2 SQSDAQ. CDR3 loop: CASSLGRGEHYF. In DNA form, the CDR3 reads TGTGCCAGCAGCTTAGGGAGGGGCGAGCATTACTTC.

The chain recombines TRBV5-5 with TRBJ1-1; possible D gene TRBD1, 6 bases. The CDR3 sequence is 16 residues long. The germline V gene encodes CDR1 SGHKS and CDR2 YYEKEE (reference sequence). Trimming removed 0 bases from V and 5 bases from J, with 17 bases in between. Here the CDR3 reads CASSLELGGARTEAFF. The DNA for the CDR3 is TGTGCCAGCAGCTTGGAATTAGGGGGGGCGCGGACTGAAGCTTTCTTT.

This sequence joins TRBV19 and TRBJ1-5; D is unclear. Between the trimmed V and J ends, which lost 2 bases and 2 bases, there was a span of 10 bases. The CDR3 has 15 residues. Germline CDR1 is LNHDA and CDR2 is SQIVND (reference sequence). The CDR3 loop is CASSITGMGNQPQHF. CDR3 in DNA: TGTGCCAGTAGTATAACCGGGATGGGCAATCAGCCCCAGCATTTT.

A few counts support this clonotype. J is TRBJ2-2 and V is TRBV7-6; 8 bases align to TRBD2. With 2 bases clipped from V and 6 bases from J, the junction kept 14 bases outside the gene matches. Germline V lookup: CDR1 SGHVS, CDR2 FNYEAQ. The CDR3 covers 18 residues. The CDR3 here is CASSLKVRGAGVSGELFF. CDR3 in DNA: TGTGCCAGCAGCTTAAAGGTCCGTGGAGCGGGGGTGTCCGGGGAGCTGTTTTTT.